One TCR beta chain is described in this entry. What it binds is not known. This sample was taken from a study of shared clonotypes between healthy human individuals. CDR3 length: 13 amino acids. Per germline, CDR1 SQVTM and CDR2 ANQGSEA. V was cut by 4 bases and J by 3 bases, with 13 bases left in between. Sequencing was performed with immunoSEQ multiplex PCR; in TCRdb, only in-frame clones are kept and a portion is missing. The data contain around 2.1 million clones, about 93% of them singletons. Study observations and caveats: Relative to clonotypes present in all four donors, those not shared had lower generation probabilities.

Naive CD8 cells lacked CD45RO, underwent positive selection for CCR7 and left out terminally differentiated effector memory CD45RA+ cells. The chain carries TRBV29-1 and TRBJ2-7; D gene uncertain. This receptor was obtained from a man younger than 35 in good health. Some clones in this sample may be carry-over from other donors' samples. The sequenced sample consisted of naive CD8+ T cells from PBMCs. In nucleotides, the CDR3 is TGCAGCGTTGTCACCAGGACCAGCTACGAGCAGTACTTC. It specifies CSVVTRTSYEQYF.